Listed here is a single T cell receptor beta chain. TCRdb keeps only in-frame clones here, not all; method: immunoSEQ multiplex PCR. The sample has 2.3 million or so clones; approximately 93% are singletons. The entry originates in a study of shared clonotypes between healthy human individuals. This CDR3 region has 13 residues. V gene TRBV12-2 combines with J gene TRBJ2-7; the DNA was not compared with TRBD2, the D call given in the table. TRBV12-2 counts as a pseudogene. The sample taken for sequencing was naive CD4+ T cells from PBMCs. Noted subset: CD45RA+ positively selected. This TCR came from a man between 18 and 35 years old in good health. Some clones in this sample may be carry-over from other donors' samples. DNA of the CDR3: TGTGCAAGTCGCTTTCCGTCCGGGTACGAGCAGTACTTC. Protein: CASRFPSGYEQYF.